The source of this TCR beta chain is a study of identical twins. Study-level points and caveats: Insertions were fewer in abundant cord blood beta clonotypes, whereas memory repertoires showed none of this pattern.

This clonotype came up many times. What it binds is not known. It was template switching that added a universal primer site, and there were unique molecular identifiers on the cDNA. TCRdb reanalysed the 5' RACE reads using MiXCR and keeps one entry per CDR3 protein. The table has about 100,000 distinct CDR3 sequences, 5.9% seen once. This CDR3 region has 12 residues. With 3 bases removed from V and 0 bases from J, the gap between germline ends came to 3 bases. CDR1 and CDR2 from the germline V gene are WNHNN and SYGVQD (reference sequence). Sequenced: memory T cells sorted from blood. The chain links TRBV10-1 to TRBJ2-7; unclear D gene. The clonotype was recovered from a woman aged 45-65 years in good health. The CDR3 nucleotides are TGCGCCAGCAGTGAAACCTCCTACGAGCAGTACTTC. It yields the protein CASSETSYEQYF.